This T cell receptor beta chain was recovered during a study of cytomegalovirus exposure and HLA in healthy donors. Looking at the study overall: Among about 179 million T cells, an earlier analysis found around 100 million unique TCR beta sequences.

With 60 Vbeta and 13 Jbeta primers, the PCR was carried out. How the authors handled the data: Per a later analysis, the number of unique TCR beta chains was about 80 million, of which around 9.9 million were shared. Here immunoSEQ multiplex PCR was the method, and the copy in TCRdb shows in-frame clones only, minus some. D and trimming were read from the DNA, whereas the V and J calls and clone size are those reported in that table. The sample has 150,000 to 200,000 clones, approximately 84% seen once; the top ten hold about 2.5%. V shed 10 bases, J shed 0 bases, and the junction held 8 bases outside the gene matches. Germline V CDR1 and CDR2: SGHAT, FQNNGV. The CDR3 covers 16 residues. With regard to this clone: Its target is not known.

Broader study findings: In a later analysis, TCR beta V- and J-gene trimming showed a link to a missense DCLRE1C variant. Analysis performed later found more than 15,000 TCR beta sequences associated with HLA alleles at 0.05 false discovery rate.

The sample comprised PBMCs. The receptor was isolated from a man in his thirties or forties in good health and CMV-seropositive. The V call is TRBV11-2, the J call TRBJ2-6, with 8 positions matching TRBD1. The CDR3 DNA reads TGTGCCATCACGGGACAGGTTCTCTCTGGGGCCAACGTCCTGACTTTC. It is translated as CAITGQVLSGANVLTF.